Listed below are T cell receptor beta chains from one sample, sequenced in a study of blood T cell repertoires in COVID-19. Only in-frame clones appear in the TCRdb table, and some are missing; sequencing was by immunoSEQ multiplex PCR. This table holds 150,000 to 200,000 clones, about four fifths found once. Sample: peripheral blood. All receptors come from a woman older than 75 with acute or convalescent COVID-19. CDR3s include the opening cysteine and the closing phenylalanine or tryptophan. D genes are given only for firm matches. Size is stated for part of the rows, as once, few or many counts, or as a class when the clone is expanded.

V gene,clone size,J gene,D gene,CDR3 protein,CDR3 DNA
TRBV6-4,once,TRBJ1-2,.,CASSDSAAAGHYGYTF,TGTGCCAGCAGTGACTCGGCAGCCGCGGGACACTATGGCTACACCTTC
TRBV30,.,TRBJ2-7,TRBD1,CAWREGQGFYEQYF,TGTGCCTGGAGGGAGGGACAGGGGTTCTACGAGCAGTACTTC
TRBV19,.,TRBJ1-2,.,CASSSGLNYGYTF,TGTGCCAGTAGCTCGGGACTTAACTATGGCTACACCTTC
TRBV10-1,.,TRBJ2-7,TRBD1,CASSRDRSYEQYF,TGCGCCAGCAGCCGGGACAGGTCCTACGAGCAGTACTTC
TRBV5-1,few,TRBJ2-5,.,CASSFTGMETQYF,TGCGCCAGCAGCTTTACAGGGATGGAGACCCAGTACTTC
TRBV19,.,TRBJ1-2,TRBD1,CASSMETGQDLLYGYTF,TGTGCCAGTAGTATGGAAACGGGACAGGACCTCCTCTATGGCTACACCTTC
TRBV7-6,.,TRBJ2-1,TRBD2,CASSPTSGSAYNEQFF,TGTGCCAGCAGCCCAACTAGCGGGAGTGCCTACAATGAGCAGTTCTTC
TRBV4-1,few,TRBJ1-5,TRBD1,CASSRGGQGDNQPQHF,TGCGCCAGCAGCCGGGGGGGACAGGGTGACAATCAGCCCCAGCATTTT
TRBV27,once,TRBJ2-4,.,CASSSAGPAKNIQYF,TGTGCCAGCAGTTCCGCGGGACCTGCCAAAAACATTCAGTACTTC
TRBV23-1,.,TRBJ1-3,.,CASSQSGGTHSGNTIYF,TGCGCCAGCAGTCAATCTGGCGGAACCCATTCTGGAAACACCATATATTTT
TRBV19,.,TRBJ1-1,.,CASGAPSTEAFF,TGTGCCAGTGGGGCTCCGAGCACTGAAGCTTTCTTT
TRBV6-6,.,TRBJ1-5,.,CASTSRGGDSNQPQHF,TGTGCCAGCACTAGTCGGGGCGGGGATAGCAATCAGCCCCAGCATTTT
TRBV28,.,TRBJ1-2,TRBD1,CASSAGTAVGHGYTF,TGTGCCAGCAGTGCCGGGACAGCGGTGGGTCATGGCTACACCTTC
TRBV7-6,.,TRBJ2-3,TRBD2,CASSLAGWEGSTDTQYF,TGTGCCAGCAGCTTAGCAGGGTGGGAGGGCTCGACAGATACGCAGTATTTT
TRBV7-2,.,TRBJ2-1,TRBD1,CASSFRGRDLYNEQFF,TGTGCCAGCAGCTTCAGGGGGAGAGACCTCTACAATGAGCAGTTCTTC
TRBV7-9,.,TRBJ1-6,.,CASSLNNSPLHF,TGTGCCAGCAGTCTTAATAATTCACCCCTCCACTTT
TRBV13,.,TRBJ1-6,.,CASSYPSGGNNSPLHF,TGTGCCAGCAGCTACCCGTCCGGGGGTAATAATTCACCCCTCCACTTT
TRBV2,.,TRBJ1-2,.,CASRELYGYTF,TGTGCCAGCAGAGAGTTGTATGGCTACACCTTC
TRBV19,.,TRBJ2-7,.,CASSIAPRGEQYF,TGTGCCAGTAGTATAGCCCCTAGGGGTGAGCAGTACTTC